The 23 T cell receptor beta chains given below trace back to one sample, sequenced in a study of T cell repertoires in cytomegalovirus infection. TCRdb called the reads again in MiXCR, with one record for every CDR3 protein. Among approximately 490,000 distinct CDR3 sequences, around 11% were seen once, and the ten largest hold around 9.6%. The sequencing sample was made of PBMCs. These receptor sequences come from a human donor in good health (CMV status not recorded). Some clones in this sample may be carry-over from other donors' samples.

This clonotype was counted many times. This rearrangement joins TRBV6-1 to TRBJ1-6; D unresolved. The V end was cut by 1 base, the J end by 4 bases, with 2 bases between. This CDR3 comprises 13 residues. Germline V gene sequence: CDR1 MNHNS, CDR2 SASEGT. The CDR3 protein is CASSEGYNSPLHF. The CDR3 region has the DNA TGTGCCAGCAGTGAAGGTTATAATTCACCCCTCCACTTT.

The chain recombines TRBV5-1 with TRBJ1-5; D is unclear. The CDR3 is made up of 15 amino acids. V was clipped by 4 bases and J by 1 base, with 12 bases between them. Germline CDR1 and CDR2: SGHRS and YFSETQ. CDR3: CASSRSYGSNQPQHF. CDR3 DNA sequence: TGCGCCAGCAGCCGGTCGTACGGGAGCAATCAGCCCCAGCATTTT.

The chain couples TRBV5-8 to TRBJ2-3; TRBD1 matches 7 bases. CDR3 size: 14 residues. V dropped 0 bases and J dropped 4; count of bases not matched to a gene: 2. Germline V CDR1 and CDR2: SGHTS, YDEGEE. The DNA of the CDR3 is TGTGCCAGCAGCTTGGGAGGGGGCCCAGATACGCAGTATTTT. Its protein is CASSLGGGPDTQYF.

The chain uses TRBV10-3 and TRBJ2-7; 8 bases are shared with TRBD1. The length of the CDR3 is 14 residues. CDR1 ENHRY and CDR2 SYGVKD come from the germline V gene. With V trimmed by 10 bases and J by 2 bases, 10 bases remained unmatched. The CDR3 spells CATSEEQGAYEQYF. The CDR3 DNA sequence: TGTGCCACCTCCGAGGAACAGGGGGCCTACGAGCAGTACTTC.

The chain couples TRBV29-1 to TRBJ1-2; D perhaps matches TRBD1 (6 bases). CDR1 is SQVTM and CDR2 is ANQGSEA in the germline V gene. There are 15 residues in the CDR3. The CDR3 loop reads CSHLGGLPDVYGYTF. The CDR3 DNA is TGCAGTCATCTTGGGGGGCTCCCAGACGTCTATGGCTACACCTTC.

This chain links TRBV9 with TRBJ1-1, with TRBD1 as a possible D gene (5 bases). Trimming shortened V by 1 base and J by 5 bases, and 12 bases separated the two germline ends. The CDR3 spans 14 residues. Looked up from germline, CDR1 is SGDLS and CDR2 is YYNGEE. The CDR3 sequence is CASSVQGENTEAFF. The CDR3 nucleotides are TGTGCCAGCAGCGTACAGGGTGAAAATACTGAAGCTTTCTTT.

This clonotype occurred many times. V usage is TRBV23-1 and J usage is TRBJ2-5; 9 positions agree with TRBD1. TRBV23-1 is an open reading frame whose function is uncertain. After removal of 0 bases from V and 3 bases from J, the junction contained 14 bases not matched to a gene. CDR3 length: 19 residues. The CDR3 DNA reads TGCGCCAGCAGTCAATCGCTATACGGGACAGGGCATAAGGAAGAGACCCAGTACTTC. Translating it yields CASSQSLYGTGHKEETQYF.

This clonotype occurred a few times. The V gene is TRBV29-1, the J gene TRBJ1-1, with D uncertain. CDR1 and CDR2 (germline): SQVTM, ANQGSEA. V was clipped by 0 bases and J by 9 bases, with 5 bases between them. There are 10 residues in the CDR3. The CDR3 bases are TGCAGCGTTGAAGATAGGAAAGCTTTCTTT. Protein: CSVEDRKAFF. The full variable domain, completed using reference TRBV29-1 and TRBJ1-1, is SAVISQKPSRDICQRGTSLTIQCQVDSQVTMMFWYRQQPGQSLTLIATANQGSEATYESGFVIDKFPISRPNLTFSTLTVSNMSPEDSSIYLCSVEDRKAFFGQGTRLTVV.

This clonotype was observed at least ten times. The chain uses TRBV14 and TRBJ2-7, with D possibly TRBD1 on 6 matching bases. Trimming removed 1 base at V and 3 bases at J, with 13 bases between. Per the germline V gene, CDR1 is SGHDN and CDR2 is FVKESK. There are 15 residues in the CDR3. DNA of the CDR3: TGTGCCAGCAGCCAAGGTCAGGGGAGATTCTACGAGCAGTACTTC. This sequence encodes CASSQGQGRFYEQYF.

This clonotype was counted between two and nine times. CDR3 DNA: TGCAGTGCTAGAGAGAGGCAGTTAAATCAGCCCCAGCATTTT. As protein: CSARERQLNQPQHF. V gene TRBV20-1 combines with J gene TRBJ1-5; D gene unclear. The CDR3 is 14 amino acids. V was clipped by 0 bases and J by 4 bases, with 10 bases between them. In germline, CDR1 is DFQATT, CDR2 SNEGSKA (reference sequence).

This clonotype came up many times. The CDR3 loop reads CASISAGDQPQHF. CDR3 sequence (DNA): TGTGCCAGCATTTCCGCCGGGGATCAGCCCCAGCATTTT. The chain recombines TRBV28 with TRBJ1-5; D gene unclear. The CDR3 totals 13 residues. The V end lost 7 bases, the J end lost 5 bases, and 12 bases lay between the germline ends. Germline assignment: CDR1 MDHEN and CDR2 SYDVKM. Full variable domain (outside the CDR3, taken from reference TRBV28 and TRBJ1-5): DVKVTQSSRYLVKRTGEKVFLECVQDMDHENMFWYRQDPGLGLRLIYFSYDVKMKEKGDIPEGYSVSREKKERFSLILESASTNQTSMYLCASISAGDQPQHFGDGTRLSIL.

At least ten counts were recorded for this clonotype. V is TRBV27 and J is TRBJ2-3; D unresolved. Trimming cost V 5 bases and J 3 bases, with 6 bases left between them. The CDR3 loop spans 12 amino acids. Germline assignment: CDR1 MNHEY and CDR2 SMNVEV (reference sequence). CDR3 sequence: CASSTRTDTQYF. The CDR3 DNA is TGTGCCAGCAGTACCCGGACAGATACGCAGTATTTT.

This chain links TRBV14 with TRBJ2-7, with D perhaps being TRBD1 or TRBD2 (5 bases each). CDR1 and CDR2 from the germline V gene are SGHDN and FVKESK. This CDR3 contains 15 residues. The V end lost 0 bases, the J end lost 1 base, and 10 bases lay between the germline ends. In DNA, the CDR3 is TGTGCCAGCAGCCAAGATGAGGGGACGTCCTACGAGCAGTACTTC. It codes for CASSQDEGTSYEQYF.

V gene TRBV5-1 combines with J gene TRBJ1-2; TRBD1 aligns across 9 bases. The germline V gene has CDR1 SGHRS and CDR2 YFSETQ. The CDR3 is 18 residues long. V was pared by 0 bases and J by 0 bases, with 9 bases of the junction left unmatched. This chain's CDR3 is CASSLEPDRGSTNYGYTF. Written as DNA, the CDR3 is TGCGCCAGCAGCTTGGAGCCGGACAGGGGTTCCACTAACTATGGCTACACCTTC.

Ten or more counts support this clonotype. The rearrangement uses TRBV20-1 and TRBJ2-1, with no clear D. V shed 0 bases and J shed 10 bases, with 10 bases lying between them. Looked up from germline, CDR1 is DFQATT and CDR2 is SNEGSKA (reference sequence). CDR3 length: 12 residues. In nucleotides, the CDR3 is TGCAGTGCTAGAGAGCCCGCTTTCGAGCAGTTCTTC. Its protein product is CSAREPAFEQFF.

This clonotype occurred many times. This chain joins TRBV11-2 and TRBJ2-7; 14 bases line up with TRBD2. Trimming at V came to 3 bases and at J to 7 bases, leaving 8 bases not matched to a gene. Germline CDR1 and CDR2: SGHAT and FQNNGV. This CDR3 region has 16 residues. DNA for the CDR3: TGTGCCAGCAGCTTGCGGACTAGCGGGAGGATAGGGGAGCAGTACTTC. It yields the protein CASSLRTSGRIGEQYF.

The V gene is TRBV14, the J gene TRBJ2-1; 10 bases fit TRBD2. Germline CDR1 is SGHDN and CDR2 is FVKESK. With V trimmed by 6 bases and J by 7 bases, 12 bases remained unmatched. The length of the CDR3 is 16 residues. The CDR3 loop reads CASSLPGLATINEQFF. For the CDR3, the DNA is TGTGCCAGCAGTCTCCCGGGACTAGCGACTATAAATGAGCAGTTCTTC.

This clonotype was counted at least ten times. The genes are TRBV12-5 and TRBJ1-2, with a tentative D call TRBD1 (5 bases). CDR3 size: 15 residues. The V gene's germline CDR1 is LGHNT and CDR2 FRNRAP. CDR3 in amino acids: CATFRAGLTGGGYTF. CDR3 coding DNA: TGTGCCACATTTCGGGCAGGCCTCACCGGGGGAGGCTACACCTTC. Complete variable domain (other parts from reference TRBV12-5 and TRBJ1-2): DARVTQTPRHKVTEMGQEVTMRCQPILGHNTVFWYRQTMMQGLELLAYFRNRAPLDDSGMPKDRFSAEMPDATLATLKIQPSEPRDSAVYFCATFRAGLTGGGYTFGSGTRLTVV.

This clonotype was found many times. This chain joins TRBV12-3 or TRBV12-4 and TRBJ1-2; D remains unclear. CDR3 length: 12 residues. Trimming cost V 6 bases and J 8 bases, with 13 bases left between them. CDR3 sequence: CASRSVEEGYTF. DNA for the CDR3: TGTGCCAGCAGGTCCGTTGAGGAGGGCTACACCTTC.

The chain combines TRBV3-1 with TRBJ2-5, with a possible D match to TRBD2 (6 bases). Germline V lookup: CDR1 LGHDT, CDR2 YNNKEL (reference sequence). The CDR3 contains 15 residues. V lost 4 bases and J lost 5, with 17 bases in between. The CDR3 nucleotides read TGTGCCAGCAGCCGAATTGGACCCGCGGGGGAGACCCAGTACTTC. This gives the protein CASSRIGPAGETQYF.

In this sample, this clonotype turned up a few times. The chain uses TRBV5-4 and TRBJ2-5; TRBD1 might be the D (6 bases). The germline V gene encodes CDR1 SGHNT and CDR2 YYREEE (reference sequence). The CDR3 covers 16 residues. Trimming removed 0 bases from V and 2 bases from J, with 14 bases in between. The CDR3 nucleotides are TGTGCCAGCAGCTTGGTCGGCAGGGGAGAGCAAGAGACCCAGTACTTC. It yields the protein CASSLVGRGEQETQYF.

This clonotype has more than one count but fewer than ten. V is TRBV5-4 and J is TRBJ2-5, with a weak D call TRBD1 (5 bases). The CDR3 runs 15 residues. Per the germline V gene, CDR1 is SGHNT and CDR2 is YYREEE (reference sequence). V was shortened by 0 bases and J by 5 bases, with 14 bases between the two germline ends. The CDR3 region is CASSLGTRPGETQYF. The CDR3 region has the DNA TGTGCCAGCAGCTTGGGTACCCGCCCAGGGGAGACCCAGTACTTC.

This clonotype showed up many times. The genes are TRBV7-6 and TRBJ1-1, with 8 nucleotides matching TRBD1. CDR3 length: 18 residues. Trimming at V came to 0 bases and at J to 1 base, leaving 10 bases not matched to a gene. CDR1 SGHVS and CDR2 FNYEAQ come from the germline V gene. The CDR3 is CASSLAVPGQVSNTEAFF. The CDR3 nucleotides read TGTGCCAGCAGCTTAGCCGTCCCGGGACAGGTTTCGAACACTGAAGCTTTCTTT.